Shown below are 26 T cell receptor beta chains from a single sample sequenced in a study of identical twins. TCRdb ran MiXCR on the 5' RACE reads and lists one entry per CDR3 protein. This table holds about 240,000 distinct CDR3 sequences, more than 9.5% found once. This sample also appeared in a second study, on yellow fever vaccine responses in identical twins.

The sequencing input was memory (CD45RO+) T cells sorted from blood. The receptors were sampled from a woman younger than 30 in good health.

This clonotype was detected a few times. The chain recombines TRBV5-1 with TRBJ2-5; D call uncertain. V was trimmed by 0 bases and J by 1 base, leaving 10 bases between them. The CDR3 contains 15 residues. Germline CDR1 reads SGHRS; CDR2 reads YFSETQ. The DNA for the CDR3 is TGCGCCAGCAGCTTGGGGGCTCTTCCCCAAGAGACCCAGTACTTC. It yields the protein CASSLGALPQETQYF.

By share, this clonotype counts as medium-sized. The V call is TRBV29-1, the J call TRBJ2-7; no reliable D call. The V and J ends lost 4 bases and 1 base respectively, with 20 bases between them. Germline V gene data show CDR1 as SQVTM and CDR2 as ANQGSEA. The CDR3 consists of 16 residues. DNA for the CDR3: TGCAGCGTTGTCCTCACAGTCATCCCACTTTCCTACGAGCAGTACTTC. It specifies CSVVLTVIPLSYEQYF.

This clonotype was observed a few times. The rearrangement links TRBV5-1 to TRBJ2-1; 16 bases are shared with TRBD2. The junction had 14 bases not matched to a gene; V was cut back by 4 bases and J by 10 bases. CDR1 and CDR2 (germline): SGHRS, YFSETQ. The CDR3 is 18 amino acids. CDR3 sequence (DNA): TGCGCCAGCAGCCCCTGGGGGACTAGCGGGAGGGATCAAAAGGAGCAGTTCTTC. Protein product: CASSPWGTSGRDQKEQFF.

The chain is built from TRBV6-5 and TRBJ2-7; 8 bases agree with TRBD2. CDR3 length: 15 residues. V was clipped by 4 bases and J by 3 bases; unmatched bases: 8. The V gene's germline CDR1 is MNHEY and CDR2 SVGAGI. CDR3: CASSSSGSGVYEQYF. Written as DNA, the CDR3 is TGTGCCAGCAGTTCAAGCGGGAGTGGTGTCTACGAGCAGTACTTC.

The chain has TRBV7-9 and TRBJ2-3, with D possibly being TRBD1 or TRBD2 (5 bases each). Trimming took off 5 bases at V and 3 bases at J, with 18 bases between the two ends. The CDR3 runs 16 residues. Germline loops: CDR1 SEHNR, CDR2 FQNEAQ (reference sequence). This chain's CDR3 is CASSHPGAEPTDTQYF. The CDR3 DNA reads TGTGCCAGCAGCCACCCCGGGGCGGAACCGACAGATACGCAGTATTTT.

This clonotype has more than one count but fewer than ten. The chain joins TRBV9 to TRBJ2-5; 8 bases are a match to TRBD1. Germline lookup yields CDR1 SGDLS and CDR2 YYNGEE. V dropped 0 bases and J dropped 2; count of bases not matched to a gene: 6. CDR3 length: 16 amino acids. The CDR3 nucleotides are TGTGCCAGCAGCGTAGGGGACAGGAGATCACAAGAGACCCAGTACTTC. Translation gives CASSVGDRRSQETQYF. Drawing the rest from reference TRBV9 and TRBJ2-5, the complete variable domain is DSGVTQTPKHLITATGQRVTLRCSPRSGDLSVYWYQQSLDQGLQFLIQYYNGEERAKGNILERFSAQQFPDLHSELNLSSLELGDSALYFCASSVGDRRSQETQYFGPGTRLLVL.

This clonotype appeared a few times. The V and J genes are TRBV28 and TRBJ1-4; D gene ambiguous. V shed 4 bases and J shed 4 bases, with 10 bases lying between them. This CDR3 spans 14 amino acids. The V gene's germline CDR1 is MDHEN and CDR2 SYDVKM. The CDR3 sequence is CASSYVSYNEKLFF. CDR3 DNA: TGTGCCAGCAGTTATGTCAGCTATAATGAAAAACTGTTTTTT.

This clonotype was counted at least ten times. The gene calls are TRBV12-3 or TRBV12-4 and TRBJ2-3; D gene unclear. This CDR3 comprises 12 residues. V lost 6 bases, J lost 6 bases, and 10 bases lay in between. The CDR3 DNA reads TGTGCCAGCAGCTTTAGCCGGGATACGCAGTATTTT. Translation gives CASSFSRDTQYF.

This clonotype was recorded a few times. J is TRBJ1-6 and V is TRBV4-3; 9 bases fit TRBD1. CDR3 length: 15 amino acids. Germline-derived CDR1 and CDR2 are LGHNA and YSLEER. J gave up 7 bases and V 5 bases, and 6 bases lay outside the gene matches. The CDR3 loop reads CASSTSGTGNSPLHF. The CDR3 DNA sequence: TGCGCCAGCAGCACGTCCGGGACAGGGAATTCACCCCTCCACTTT.

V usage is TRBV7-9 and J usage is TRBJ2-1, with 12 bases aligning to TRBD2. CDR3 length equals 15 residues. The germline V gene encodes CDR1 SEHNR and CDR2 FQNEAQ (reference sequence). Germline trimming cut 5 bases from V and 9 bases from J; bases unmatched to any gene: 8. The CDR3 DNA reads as TGTGCCAGCAGCCAAGTGCCTAGCGGGAGGGGTGAGCAGTTCTTC. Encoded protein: CASSQVPSGRGEQFF.

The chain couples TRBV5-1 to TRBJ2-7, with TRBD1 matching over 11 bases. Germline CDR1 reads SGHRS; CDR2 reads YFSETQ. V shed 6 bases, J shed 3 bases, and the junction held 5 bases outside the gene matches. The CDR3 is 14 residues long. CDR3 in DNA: TGCGCCAGCAAACAGGGACAGGGGGACTACGAGCAGTACTTC. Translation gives CASKQGQGDYEQYF.

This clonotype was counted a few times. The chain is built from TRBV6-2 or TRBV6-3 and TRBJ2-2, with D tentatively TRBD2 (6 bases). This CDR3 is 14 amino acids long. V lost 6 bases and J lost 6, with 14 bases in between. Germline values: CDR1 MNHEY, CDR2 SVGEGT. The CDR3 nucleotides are TGTGCCAGCAGACGATCGGGACTCCCCGGGGAGCTGTTTTTT. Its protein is CASRRSGLPGELFF.

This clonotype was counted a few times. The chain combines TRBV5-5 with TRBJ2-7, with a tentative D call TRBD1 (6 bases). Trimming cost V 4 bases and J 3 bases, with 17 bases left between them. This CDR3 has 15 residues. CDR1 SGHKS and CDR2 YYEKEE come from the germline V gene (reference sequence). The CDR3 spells CASSPWTVLYYEQYF. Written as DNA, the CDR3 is TGTGCCAGCAGCCCTTGGACAGTCCTATACTACGAGCAGTACTTC.

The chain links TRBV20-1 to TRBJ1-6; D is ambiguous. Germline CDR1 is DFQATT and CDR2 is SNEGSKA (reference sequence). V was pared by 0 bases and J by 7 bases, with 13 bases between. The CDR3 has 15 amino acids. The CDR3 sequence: CSARDPGRPNSPLHF. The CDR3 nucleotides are TGCAGTGCTAGAGATCCGGGAAGGCCCAATTCACCCCTCCACTTT.

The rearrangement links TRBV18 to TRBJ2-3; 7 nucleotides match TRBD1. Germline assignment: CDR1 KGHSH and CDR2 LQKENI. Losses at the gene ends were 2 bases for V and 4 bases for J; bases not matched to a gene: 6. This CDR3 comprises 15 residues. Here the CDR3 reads CASSPDDRVADTQYF. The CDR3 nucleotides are TGTGCCAGCTCACCAGATGACAGGGTGGCAGATACGCAGTATTTT.

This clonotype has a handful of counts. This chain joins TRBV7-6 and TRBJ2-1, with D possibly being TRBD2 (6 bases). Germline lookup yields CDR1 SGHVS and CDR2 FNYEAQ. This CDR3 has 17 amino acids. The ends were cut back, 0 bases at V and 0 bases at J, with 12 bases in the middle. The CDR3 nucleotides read TGTGCCAGCAGCTTAGCTTATAGCGGCGACTCCTACAATGAGCAGTTCTTC. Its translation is CASSLAYSGDSYNEQFF.

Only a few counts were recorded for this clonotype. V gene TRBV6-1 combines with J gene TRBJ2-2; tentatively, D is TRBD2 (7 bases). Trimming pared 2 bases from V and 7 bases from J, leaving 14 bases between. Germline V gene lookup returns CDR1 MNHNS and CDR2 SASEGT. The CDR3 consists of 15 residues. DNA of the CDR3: TGTGCCAGCAGTGAATACGGGGGGCGGGACGGGGAGCTGTTTTTT. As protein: CASSEYGGRDGELFF.

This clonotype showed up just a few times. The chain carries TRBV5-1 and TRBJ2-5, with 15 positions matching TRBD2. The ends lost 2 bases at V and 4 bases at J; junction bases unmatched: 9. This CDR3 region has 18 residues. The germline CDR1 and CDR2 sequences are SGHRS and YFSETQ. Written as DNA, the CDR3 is TGCGCCAGCAGCTTCTCTTGGACTAGCGGGAGGGCTAGAGAGACCCAGTACTTC. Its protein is CASSFSWTSGRARETQYF.

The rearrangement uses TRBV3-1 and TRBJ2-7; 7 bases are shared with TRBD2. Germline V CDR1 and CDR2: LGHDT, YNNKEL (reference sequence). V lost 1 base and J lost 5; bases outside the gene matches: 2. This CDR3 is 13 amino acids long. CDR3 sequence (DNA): TGTGCCAGCAGCCAAGGCGGGAGCGACGAGCAGTACTTC. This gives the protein CASSQGGSDEQYF.

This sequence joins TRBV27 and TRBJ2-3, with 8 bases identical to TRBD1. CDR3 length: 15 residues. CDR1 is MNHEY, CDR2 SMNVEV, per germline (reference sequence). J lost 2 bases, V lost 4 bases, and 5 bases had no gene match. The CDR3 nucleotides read TGTGCCAGCAGTTCCGGGACAGGTCACACAGATACGCAGTATTTT. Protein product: CASSSGTGHTDTQYF.

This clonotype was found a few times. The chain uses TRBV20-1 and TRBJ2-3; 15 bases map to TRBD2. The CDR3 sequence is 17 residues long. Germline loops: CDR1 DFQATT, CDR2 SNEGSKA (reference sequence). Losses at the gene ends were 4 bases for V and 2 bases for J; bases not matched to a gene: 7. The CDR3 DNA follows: TGCAGTGCTATCGGGGGACTAGCGGGGGGTTACACAGATACGCAGTATTTT. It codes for CSAIGGLAGGYTDTQYF.

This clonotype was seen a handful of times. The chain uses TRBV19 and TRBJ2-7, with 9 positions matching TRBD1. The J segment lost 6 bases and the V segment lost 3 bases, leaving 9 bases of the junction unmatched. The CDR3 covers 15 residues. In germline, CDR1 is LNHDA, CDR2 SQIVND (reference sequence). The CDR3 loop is CASSIARDRASEQYF. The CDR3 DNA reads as TGTGCCAGTAGTATCGCCCGGGACAGGGCTTCCGAGCAGTACTTC.

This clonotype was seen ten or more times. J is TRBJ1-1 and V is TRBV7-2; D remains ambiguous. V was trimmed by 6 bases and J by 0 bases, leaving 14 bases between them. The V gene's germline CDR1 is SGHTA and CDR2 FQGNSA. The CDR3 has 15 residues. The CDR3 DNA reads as TGTGCCAGCAGTCGACTAGGAGACATGAACACTGAAGCTTTCTTT. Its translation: CASSRLGDMNTEAFF.

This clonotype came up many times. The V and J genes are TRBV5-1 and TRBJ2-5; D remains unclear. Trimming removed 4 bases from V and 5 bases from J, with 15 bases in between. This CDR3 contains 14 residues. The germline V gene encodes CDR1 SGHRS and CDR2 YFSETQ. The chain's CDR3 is CASSLSRVGETQYF. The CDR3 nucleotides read TGCGCCAGCAGCCTCTCTCGGGTGGGGGAGACCCAGTACTTC.

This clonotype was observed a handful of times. CDR3 residues: CASWVNSGQLGTQYF. For the CDR3, the DNA is TGTGCCAGTTGGGTCAATAGCGGGCAGTTGGGGACCCAGTACTTC. V and J are TRBV6-1 and TRBJ2-5; 7 bases agree with TRBD2. Germline V lookup: CDR1 MNHNS, CDR2 SASEGT. The CDR3 has 15 amino acids. V trimming: 9 bases; J trimming: 7 bases; junction bases outside the gene matches: 17.

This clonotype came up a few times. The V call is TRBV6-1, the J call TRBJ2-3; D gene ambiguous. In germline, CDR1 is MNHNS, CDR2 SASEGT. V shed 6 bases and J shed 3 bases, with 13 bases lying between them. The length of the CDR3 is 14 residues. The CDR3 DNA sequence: TGTGCCAGCAGCTCTGGACCGGCGACAGATACGCAGTATTTT. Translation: CASSSGPATDTQYF.